The following is a T cell receptor beta chain sequence with its context. Its antigen is undetermined. Amplification by 5'RACE using constant-segment primers produced TCR alpha and TCR beta cDNA libraries that carried sample barcodes and UMIs. TCRdb fed the 5' RACE reads into MiXCR, producing one record per CDR3 protein. The profile shows about 560,000 distinct CDR3 sequences, approximately 21% of them singletons. This sample was included in a study of T-cell memory formation after mild COVID-19. Study context: Largely donor-specific TCR clusters were found.

Regarding the study as a whole: Clones shrinking from day 15 to 85 showed even CD4/CD8 mixes; later expanders tilted CD4+. Clones that contracted clustered mainly in CM and EM if CD4+ and in EMRA if CD8+.

The V and J ends lost 9 bases and 5 bases, in that order; junction bases with no gene match: 10. The CDR3 covers 14 residues. The germline V gene has CDR1 KGHDR and CDR2 SFDVKD. V gene TRBV24-1 combines with J gene TRBJ2-5; the match to TRBD1 covers 8 bases. This TCR derives from an adult woman who had mild COVID-19 (a few samples of this study predate the infection). Cell type and time point are not known. The material sequenced was PBMCs or a T cell subset sorted from them (not recorded which). The CDR3 nucleotides read TGTGCCACCTCCCGTCAGGGGGCCAAGGAGACCCAGTACTTC. This translates into CATSRQGAKETQYF.